This T cell receptor beta chain was sequenced during a study of T-cell reconstitution after alpha-beta-depleted transplantation in children. Whole-study results and caveats: At the one-year point after transplant, T-cell counts and TCRbeta diversity were found to come mostly from T cells that had been newly produced. Expanded graft clones numbering several hundred reportedly gave rise to alpha-beta T cells about two months after transplant.

Unique molecular identifiers were incorporated into the prepared TCRbeta library. In TCRdb, the PCR reads were re-called with MiXCR into one record per CDR3 protein. Of some 450,000 distinct CDR3 sequences listed, 43% are singletons. This clonotype was recorded many times. Its antigen is unidentified. Trimming left V 3 bases short and J 1 base short, with 13 bases between. This CDR3 spans 14 amino acids. Germline values: CDR1 DFQATT, CDR2 SNEGSKA (reference sequence). The sequencing used PBMCs, collected before TCRalphabeta/CD19-depleted stem cell transplant. The clonotype originates from a girl aged 2 to 10 with aplastic anemia, due to receive a stem cell transplant. V usage is TRBV20-1 and J usage is TRBJ2-7; D may be TRBD1 (6 bases). The CDR3, as DNA: TGCAGTGCTAGCCCTTACAGGGTATCCTACGAGCAGTACTTC. This encodes CSASPYRVSYEQYF.